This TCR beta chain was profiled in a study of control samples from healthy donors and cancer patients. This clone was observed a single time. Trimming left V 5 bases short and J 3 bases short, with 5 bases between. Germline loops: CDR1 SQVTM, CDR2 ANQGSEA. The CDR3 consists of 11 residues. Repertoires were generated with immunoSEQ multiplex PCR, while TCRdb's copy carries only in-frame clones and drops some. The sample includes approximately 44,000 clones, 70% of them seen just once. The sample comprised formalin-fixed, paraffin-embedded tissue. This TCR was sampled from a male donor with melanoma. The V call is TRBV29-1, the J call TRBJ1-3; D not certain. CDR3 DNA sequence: TGCAGCGTTTCCGGTGGAAACACCATATATTTT. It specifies CSVSGGNTIYF.